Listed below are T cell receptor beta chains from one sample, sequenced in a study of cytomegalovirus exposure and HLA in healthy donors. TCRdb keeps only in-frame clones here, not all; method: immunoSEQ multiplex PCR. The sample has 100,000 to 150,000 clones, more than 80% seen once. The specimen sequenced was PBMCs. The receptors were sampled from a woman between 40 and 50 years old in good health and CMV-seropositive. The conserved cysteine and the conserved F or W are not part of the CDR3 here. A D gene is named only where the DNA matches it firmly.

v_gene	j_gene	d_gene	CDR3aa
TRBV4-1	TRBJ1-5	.	ASSQDQDSLNQPQH
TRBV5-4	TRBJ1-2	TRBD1	ASSIDRGRSGYT
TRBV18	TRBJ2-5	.	ASSLGHREETQY
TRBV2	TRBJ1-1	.	ASSAGTKNTEAF
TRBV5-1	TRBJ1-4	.	ASSSGQIEEKLF
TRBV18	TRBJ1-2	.	ASSPPMGQSYGYT
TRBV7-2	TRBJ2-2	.	ASSLDVGDTGELF
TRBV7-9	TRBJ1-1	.	ASSLVSVGNTEAF
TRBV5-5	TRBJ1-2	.	ASSLEQGWGYGYT
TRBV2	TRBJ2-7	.	ASSEQAFYEQY
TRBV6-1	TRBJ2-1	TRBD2	ASSEGLAGGHEQF
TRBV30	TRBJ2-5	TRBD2	AWSPASGGPGTQY
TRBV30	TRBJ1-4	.	AWSEPPNEKLF
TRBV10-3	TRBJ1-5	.	AISASGGDQPQH
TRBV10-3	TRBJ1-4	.	AISESGSFNEKLF
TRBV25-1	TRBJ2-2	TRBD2	ASTPGGAGGDTGELF
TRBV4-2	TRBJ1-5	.	ASSQGGEGRGQPQH
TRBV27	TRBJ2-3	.	ASSLGTFLGTDTQY
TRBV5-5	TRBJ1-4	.	ASGQINEKLF
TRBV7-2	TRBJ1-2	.	ASSPDGLNYGYT
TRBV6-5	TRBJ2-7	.	ASGWNSGEQY
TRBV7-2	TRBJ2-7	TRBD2	ASRGALAGFSYEQY
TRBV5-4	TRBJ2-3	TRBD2	ASSLESSGGGIQY
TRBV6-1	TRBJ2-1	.	ASSESGSSYNEQF
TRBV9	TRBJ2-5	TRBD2	ASSVTGGQETQY
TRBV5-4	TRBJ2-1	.	ASSYELAYNEQF
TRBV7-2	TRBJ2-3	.	ASSPGISRIGTQY
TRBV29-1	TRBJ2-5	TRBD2	SAALATRETQY
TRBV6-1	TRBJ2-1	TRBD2	ASSSTSGGVDEQF
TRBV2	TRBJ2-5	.	ASILRWQETQY
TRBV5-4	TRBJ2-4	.	ASSFGGNIQY
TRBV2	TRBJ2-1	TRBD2	ASGEGYNEQF
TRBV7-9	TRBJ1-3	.	ASSSTGFSGNTIY
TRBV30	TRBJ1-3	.	AWSAVAAGPGNTIY
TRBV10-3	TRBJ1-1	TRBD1	AIREGQAEAF
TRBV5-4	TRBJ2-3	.	ASSLRLGGGTDTQY
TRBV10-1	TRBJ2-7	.	ASSGQNEQY
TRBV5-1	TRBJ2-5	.	ASSLGLTVSYQETQY